This T cell receptor beta chain was sequenced for a study of vaccination effects on CD4 cells after COVID-19. Study context: Each person got two doses of an mRNA SARS-CoV-2 vaccine, BNT162b2 or mRNA-1273.

Unmatched junction bases numbered 9, after V lost 5 bases and J lost 8 bases. CDR1 is MDHEN and CDR2 is SYDVKM in the germline V gene. CDR3 length equals 14 residues. TCRdb keeps only in-frame clones here, not all; method: immunoSEQ multiplex PCR. The table has about 61,000 clones, roughly 80% seen once. This clone was seen a handful of times. The antigen is undetermined. Antigen-specific CD4+ T cells were expanded with viral peptide pools in the ViraFEST assay before sequencing. Scientists isolated CD4+ T cells after an approximately 10-day culture period ended. Each well held around 2 million PBMC cultured with approximately 9.6 ug/ml peptides and roughly 9 IU/ml IL-2. Both day 3 and day 7 saw half the medium replaced with IL-2 medium.

Sequences were derived from CD4+ T cells from PBMCs cultured with HCoV-229E spike peptides, sampled before COVID-19 vaccination. This chain joins TRBV28 and TRBJ1-2, with 9 bases identical to TRBD1. This receptor was obtained from a human donor who received a COVID-19 vaccine. CDR3 loop: CASSPTGQGQGYTF. CDR3 coding DNA: TGTGCCAGCAGTCCCACGGGACAGGGCCAAGGCTACACCTTC.